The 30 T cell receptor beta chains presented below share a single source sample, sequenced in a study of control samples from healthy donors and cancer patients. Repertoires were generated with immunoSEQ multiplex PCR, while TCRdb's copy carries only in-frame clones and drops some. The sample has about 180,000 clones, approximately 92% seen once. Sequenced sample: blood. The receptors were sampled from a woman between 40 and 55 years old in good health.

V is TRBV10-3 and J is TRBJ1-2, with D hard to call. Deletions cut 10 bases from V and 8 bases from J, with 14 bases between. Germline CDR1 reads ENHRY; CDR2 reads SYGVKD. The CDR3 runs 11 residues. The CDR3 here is CATFYAEGYTF. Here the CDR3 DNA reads TGTGCCACATTTTATGCGGAGGGCTACACCTTC.

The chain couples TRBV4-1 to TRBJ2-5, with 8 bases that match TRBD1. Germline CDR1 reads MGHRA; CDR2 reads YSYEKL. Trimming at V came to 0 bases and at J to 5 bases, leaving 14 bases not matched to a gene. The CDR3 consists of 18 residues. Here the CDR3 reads CASSQDSSTGDLGETQYF. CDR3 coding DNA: TGCGCCAGCAGCCAAGACTCCTCGACAGGGGACCTAGGTGAGACCCAGTACTTC.

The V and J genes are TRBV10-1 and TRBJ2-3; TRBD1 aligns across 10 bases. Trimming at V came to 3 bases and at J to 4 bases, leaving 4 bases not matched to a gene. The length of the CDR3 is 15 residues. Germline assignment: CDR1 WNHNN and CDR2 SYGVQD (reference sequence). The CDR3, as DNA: TGCGCCAGCAGTGAAGGGACAGGGGTTTCAGATACGCAGTATTTT. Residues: CASSEGTGVSDTQYF.

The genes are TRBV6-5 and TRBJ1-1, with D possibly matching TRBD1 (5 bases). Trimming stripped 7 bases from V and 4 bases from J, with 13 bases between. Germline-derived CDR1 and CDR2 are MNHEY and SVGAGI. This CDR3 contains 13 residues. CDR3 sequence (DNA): TGTGCCAGCACCCAGGTCGGGGGCACTGAAGCTTTCTTT. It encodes CASTQVGGTEAFF.

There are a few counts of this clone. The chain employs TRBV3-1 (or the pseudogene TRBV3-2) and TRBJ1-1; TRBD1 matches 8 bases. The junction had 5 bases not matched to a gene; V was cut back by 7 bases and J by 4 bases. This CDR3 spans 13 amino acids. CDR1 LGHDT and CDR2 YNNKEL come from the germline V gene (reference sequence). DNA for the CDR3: TGTGCCAGCATGGAACAGGGGGGCACTGAAGCTTTCTTT. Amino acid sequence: CASMEQGGTEAFF.

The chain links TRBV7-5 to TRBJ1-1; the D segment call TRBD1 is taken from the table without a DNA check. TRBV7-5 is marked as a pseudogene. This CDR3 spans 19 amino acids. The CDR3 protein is CVRSLEMDRAPDMNTEAFF. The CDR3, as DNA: TGTGTCAGAAGCTTAGAGATGGACAGGGCCCCGGATATGAACACTGAAGCTTTCTTT.

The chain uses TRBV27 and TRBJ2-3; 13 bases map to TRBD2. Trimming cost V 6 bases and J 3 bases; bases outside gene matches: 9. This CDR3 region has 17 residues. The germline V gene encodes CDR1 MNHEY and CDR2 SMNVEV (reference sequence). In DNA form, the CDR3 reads TGTGCCAGCAGACTAGCGGGGGGGCCTTTTATTACAGATACGCAGTATTTT. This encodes CASRLAGGPFITDTQYF.

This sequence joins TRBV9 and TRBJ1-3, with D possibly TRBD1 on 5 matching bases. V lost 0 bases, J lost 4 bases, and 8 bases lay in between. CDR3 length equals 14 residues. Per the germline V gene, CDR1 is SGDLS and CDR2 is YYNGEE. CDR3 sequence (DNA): TGTGCCAGCAGCGTAGGGGGGTTCGGAAACACCATATATTTT. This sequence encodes CASSVGGFGNTIYF.

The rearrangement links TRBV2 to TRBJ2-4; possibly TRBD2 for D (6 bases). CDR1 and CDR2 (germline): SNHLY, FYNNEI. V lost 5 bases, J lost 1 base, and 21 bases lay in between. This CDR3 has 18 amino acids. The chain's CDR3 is CASSPRLGGPGAKNIQYF. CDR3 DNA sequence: TGTGCCAGCAGTCCCCGTTTGGGGGGACCGGGGGCCAAAAACATTCAGTACTTC. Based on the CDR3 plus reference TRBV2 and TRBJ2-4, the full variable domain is EPEVTQTPSHQVTQMGQEVILRCVPISNHLYFYWYRQILGQKVEFLVSFYNNEISEKSEIFDDQFSVERPDGSNFTLKIRSTKLEDSAMYFCASSPRLGGPGAKNIQYFGAGTRLSVL.

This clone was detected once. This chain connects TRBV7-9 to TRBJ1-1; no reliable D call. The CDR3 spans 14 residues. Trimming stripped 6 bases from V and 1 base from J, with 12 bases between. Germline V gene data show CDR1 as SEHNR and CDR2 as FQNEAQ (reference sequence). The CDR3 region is CASSQNTANTEAFF. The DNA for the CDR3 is TGTGCCAGCAGTCAAAATACAGCGAACACTGAAGCTTTCTTT.

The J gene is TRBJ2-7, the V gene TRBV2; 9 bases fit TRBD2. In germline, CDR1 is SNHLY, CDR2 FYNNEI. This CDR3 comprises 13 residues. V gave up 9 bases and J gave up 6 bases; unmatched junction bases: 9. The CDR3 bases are TGTGCCAGTTCTAGCGGGAATCTCAGCGAGCAGTACTTC. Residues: CASSSGNLSEQYF.

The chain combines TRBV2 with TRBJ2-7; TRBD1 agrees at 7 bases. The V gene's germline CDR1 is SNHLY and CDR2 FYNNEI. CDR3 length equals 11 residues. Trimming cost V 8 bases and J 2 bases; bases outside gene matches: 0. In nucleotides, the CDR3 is TGTGCCAGCGGGACAGCCTACGAGCAGTACTTC. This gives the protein CASGTAYEQYF.

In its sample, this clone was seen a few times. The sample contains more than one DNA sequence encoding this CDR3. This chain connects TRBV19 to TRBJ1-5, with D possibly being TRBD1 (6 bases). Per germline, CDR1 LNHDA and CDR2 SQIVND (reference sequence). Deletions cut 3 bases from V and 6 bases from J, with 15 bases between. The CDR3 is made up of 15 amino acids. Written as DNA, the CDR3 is TGTGCCAGTAGTATCTCTGGGCAGGGGTCTCAGCCCCAGCATTTT. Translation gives CASSISGQGSQPQHF. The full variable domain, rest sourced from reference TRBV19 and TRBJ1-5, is DGGITQSPKYLFRKEGQNVTLSCEQNLNHDAMYWYRQDPGQGLRLIYYSQIVNDFQKGDIAEGYSVSREKKESFPLTVTSAQKNPTAFYLCASSISGQGSQPQHFGDGTRLSIL.

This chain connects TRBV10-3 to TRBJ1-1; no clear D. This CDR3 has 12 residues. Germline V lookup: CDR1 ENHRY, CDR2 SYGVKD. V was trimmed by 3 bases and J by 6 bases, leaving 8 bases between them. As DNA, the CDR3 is TGTGCCATCAGTGAAGGAGACGCTGAAGCTTTCTTT. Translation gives CAISEGDAEAFF.

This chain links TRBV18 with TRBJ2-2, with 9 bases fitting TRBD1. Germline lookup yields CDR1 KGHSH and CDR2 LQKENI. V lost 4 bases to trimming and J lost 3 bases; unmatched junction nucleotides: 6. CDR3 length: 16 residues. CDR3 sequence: CASSLPRTGDTGELFF. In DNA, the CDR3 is TGTGCCAGCTCACTACCACGGACAGGGGACACCGGGGAGCTGTTTTTT.

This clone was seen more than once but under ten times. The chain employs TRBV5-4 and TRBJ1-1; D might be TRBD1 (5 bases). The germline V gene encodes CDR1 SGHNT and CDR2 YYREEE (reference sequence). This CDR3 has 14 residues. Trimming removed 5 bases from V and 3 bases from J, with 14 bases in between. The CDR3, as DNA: TGTGCCAGCAGGAATACCCCGGGGGACACTGAAGCTTTCTTT. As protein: CASRNTPGDTEAFF.

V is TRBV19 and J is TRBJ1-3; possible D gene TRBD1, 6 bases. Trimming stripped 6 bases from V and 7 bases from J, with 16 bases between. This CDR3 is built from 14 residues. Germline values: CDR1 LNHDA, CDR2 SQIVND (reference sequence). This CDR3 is CASSFAGAGNTIYF. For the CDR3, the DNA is TGTGCCAGTAGCTTTGCGGGGGCAGGGAACACCATATATTTT.

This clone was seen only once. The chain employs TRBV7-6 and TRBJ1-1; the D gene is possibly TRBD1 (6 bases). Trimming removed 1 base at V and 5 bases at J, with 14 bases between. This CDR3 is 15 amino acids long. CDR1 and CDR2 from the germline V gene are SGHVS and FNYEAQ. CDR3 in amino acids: CASSLGWGAETEAFF. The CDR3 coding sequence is TGTGCCAGCAGCTTAGGATGGGGGGCTGAGACTGAAGCTTTCTTT.

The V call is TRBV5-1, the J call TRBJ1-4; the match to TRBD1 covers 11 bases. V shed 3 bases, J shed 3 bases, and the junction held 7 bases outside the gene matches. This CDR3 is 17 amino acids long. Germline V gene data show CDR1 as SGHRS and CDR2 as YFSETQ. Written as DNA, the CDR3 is TGCGCCAGCAGCTCCGTCCCGGGACAGGGGGCTAATGAAAAACTGTTTTTT. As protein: CASSSVPGQGANEKLFF.

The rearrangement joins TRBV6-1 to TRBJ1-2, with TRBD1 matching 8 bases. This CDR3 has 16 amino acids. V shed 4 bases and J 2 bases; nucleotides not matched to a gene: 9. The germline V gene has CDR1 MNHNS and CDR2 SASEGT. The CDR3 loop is CASSVLGQGSNYGYTF. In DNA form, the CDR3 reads TGTGCCAGCAGTGTTCTAGGACAGGGTTCAAACTATGGCTACACCTTC.

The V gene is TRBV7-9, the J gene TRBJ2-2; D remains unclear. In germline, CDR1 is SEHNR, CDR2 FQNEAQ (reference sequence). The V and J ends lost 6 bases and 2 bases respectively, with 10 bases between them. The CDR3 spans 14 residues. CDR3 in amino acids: CASRSKGNTGELFF. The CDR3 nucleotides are TGTGCCAGCAGGTCCAAGGGTAACACCGGGGAGCTGTTTTTT.

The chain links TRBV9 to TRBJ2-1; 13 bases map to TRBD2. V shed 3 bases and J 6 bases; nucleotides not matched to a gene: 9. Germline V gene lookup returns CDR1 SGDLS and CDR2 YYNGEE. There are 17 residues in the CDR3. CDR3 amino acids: CASSAKGLAGVGNEQFF. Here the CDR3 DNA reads TGTGCCAGCAGCGCAAAAGGACTAGCGGGGGTTGGCAATGAGCAGTTCTTC.

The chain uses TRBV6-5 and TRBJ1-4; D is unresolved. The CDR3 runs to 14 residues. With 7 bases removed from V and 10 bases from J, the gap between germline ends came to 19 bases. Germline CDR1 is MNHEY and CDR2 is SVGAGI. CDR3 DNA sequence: TGTGCCAGCACCACCCCCTCCTCGGGTGGAAAACTGTTTTTT. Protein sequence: CASTTPSSGGKLFF.

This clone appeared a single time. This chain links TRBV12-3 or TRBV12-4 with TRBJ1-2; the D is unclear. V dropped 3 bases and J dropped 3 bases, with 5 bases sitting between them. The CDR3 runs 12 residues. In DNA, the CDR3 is TGTGCCAGCAGTTTGTTGGACTATGGCTACACCTTC. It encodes CASSLLDYGYTF.

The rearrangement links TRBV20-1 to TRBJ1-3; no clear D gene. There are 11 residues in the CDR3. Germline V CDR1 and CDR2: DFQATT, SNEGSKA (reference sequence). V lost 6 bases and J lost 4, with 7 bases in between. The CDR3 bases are TGCAGTGCCCCCCGGGGAAACACCATATATTTT. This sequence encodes CSAPRGNTIYF.

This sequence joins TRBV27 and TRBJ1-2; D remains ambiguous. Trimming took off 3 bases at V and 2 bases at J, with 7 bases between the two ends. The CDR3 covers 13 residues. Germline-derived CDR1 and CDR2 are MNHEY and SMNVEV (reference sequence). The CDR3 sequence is CASSFGWNYGYTF. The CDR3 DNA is TGTGCCAGCAGTTTCGGTTGGAACTATGGCTACACCTTC.

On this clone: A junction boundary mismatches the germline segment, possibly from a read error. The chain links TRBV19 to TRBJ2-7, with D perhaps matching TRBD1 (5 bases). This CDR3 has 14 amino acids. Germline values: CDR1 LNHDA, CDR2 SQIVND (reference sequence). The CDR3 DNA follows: TGTGCCAGTAGTATTCAGGGCACCTCCTTCGAGCAGTACTTC. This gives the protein CASSIQGTSFEQYF.

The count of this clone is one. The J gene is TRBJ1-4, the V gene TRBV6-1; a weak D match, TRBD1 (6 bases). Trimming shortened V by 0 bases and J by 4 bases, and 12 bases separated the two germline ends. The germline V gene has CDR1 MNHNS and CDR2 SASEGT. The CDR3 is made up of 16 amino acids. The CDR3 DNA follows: TGTGCCAGCAGTGAAGCCGGGCAGGGGAATAATGAAAAACTGTTTTTT. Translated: CASSEAGQGNNEKLFF.

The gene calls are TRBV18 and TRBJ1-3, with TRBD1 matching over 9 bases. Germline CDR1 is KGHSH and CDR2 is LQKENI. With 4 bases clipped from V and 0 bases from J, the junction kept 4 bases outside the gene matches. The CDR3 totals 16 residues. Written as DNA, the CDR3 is TGTGCCAGCTCACTGACAGGGGGTAGCTCTGGAAACACCATATATTTT. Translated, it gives CASSLTGGSSGNTIYF. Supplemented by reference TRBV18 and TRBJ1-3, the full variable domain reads NAGVMQNPRHLVRRRGQEARLRCSPMKGHSHVYWYRQLPEEGLKFMVYLQKENIIDESGMPKERFSAEFPKEGPSILRIQQVVRGDSAAYFCASSLTGGSSGNTIYFGEGSWLTVV.

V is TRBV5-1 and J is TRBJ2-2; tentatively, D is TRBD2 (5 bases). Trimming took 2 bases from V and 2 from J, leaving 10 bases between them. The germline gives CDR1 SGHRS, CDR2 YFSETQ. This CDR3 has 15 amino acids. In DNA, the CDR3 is TGCGCCAGCAGCTTATTCAGCGGAAACACCGGGGAGCTGTTTTTT. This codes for CASSLFSGNTGELFF.